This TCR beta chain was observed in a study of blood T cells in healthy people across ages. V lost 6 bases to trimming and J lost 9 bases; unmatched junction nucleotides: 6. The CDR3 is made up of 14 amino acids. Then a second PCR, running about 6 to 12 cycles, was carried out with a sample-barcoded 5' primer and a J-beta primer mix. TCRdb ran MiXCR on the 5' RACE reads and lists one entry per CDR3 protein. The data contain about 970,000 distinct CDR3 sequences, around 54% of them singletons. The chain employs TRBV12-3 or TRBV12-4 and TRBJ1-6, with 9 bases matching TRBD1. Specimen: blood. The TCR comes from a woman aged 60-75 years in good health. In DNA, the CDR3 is TGTGCCAGCAGAAGGGACAGGGCGGGTTCACCCCTCCACTTT. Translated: CASRRDRAGSPLHF.